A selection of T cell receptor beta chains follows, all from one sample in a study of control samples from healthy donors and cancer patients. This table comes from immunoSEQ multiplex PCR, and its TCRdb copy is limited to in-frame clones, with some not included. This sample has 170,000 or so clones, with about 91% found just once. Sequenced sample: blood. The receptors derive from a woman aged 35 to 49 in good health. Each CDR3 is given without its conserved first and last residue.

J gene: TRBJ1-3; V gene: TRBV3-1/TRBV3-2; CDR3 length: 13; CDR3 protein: ASSQEARKGNTIY
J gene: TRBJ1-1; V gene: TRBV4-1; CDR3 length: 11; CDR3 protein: ASSQDQGAEAF
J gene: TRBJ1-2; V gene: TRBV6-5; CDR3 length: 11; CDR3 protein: ASSQDRDYGYT
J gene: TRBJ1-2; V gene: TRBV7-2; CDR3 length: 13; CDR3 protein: ASSPTGGAHYGYT
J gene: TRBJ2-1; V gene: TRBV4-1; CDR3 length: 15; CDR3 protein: ASRRGGAGGANNEQF
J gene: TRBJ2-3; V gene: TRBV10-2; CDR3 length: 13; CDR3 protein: ASSAERGRTDTQY
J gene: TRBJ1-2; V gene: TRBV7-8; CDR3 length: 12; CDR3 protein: ASSLDREWLGYT
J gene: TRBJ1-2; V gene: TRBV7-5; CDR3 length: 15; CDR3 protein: VRSLAERGRLHYGYT
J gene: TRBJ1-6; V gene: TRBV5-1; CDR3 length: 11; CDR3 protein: ASSFDDNSPLH
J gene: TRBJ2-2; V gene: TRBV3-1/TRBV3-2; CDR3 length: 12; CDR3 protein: ASSHLQGAGELF
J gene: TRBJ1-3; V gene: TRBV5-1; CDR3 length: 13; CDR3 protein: ASSLGQSAGNTIY
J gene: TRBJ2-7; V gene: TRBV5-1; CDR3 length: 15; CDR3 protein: ASSLGLAGADSYEQY
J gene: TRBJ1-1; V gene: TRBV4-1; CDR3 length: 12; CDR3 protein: ASSHGQGLTEAF
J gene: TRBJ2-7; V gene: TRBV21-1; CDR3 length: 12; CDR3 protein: ASSKVIDRYEQY
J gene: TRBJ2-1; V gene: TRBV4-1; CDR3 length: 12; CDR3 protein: ASSQGLEVNEQF
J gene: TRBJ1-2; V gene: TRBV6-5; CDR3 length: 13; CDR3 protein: ASSLAQGANYGYT
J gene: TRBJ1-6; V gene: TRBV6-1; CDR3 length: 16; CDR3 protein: ASSESGRRSSYNSPLH
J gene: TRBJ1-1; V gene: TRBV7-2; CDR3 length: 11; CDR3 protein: ASTTQPNTEAF
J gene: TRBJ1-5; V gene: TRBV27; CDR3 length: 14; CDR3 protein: ATMPGGTGEYQPQH
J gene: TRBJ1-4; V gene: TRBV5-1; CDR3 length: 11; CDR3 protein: ASSATGEEKLF
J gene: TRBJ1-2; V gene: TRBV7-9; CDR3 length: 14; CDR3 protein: ASSLVPGTGEYGYT
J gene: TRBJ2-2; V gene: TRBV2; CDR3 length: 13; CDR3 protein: ASRGQTGDPGELF
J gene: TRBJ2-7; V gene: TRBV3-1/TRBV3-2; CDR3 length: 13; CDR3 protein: ASSRGTSGVYEQY
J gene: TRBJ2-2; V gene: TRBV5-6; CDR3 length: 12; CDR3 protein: ASSGTGATGELF
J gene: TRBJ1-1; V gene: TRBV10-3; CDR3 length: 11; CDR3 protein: ATLQGGGTEAF
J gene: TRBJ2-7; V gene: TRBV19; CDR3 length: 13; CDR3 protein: ASSETGRGGYEQY
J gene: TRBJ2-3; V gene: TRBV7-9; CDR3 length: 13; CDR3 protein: ASSSTGTGVDTQY
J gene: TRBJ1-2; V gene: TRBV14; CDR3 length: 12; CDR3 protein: ASSEDAANYGYT
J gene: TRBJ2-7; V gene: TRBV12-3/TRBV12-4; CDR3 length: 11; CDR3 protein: ASSKRLAYEQY
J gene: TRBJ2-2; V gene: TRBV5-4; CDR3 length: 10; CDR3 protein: AGAANTGELF
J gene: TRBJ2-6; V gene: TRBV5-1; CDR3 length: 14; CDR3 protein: ASSSVQGSGANVLT
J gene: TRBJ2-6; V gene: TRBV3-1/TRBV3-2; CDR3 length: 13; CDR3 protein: ASSQGGSGANVLT
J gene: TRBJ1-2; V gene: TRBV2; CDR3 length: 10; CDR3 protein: ASSGQAYGYT
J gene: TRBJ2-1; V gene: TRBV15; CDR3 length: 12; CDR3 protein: ATSIGGAPNEQF
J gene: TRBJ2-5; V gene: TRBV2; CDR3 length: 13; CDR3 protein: ASSGRASGSETQY
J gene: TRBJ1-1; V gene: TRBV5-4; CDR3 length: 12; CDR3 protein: ASSRSTGITEAF
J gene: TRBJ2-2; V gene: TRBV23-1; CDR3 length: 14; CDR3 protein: ASSPDRDGDTGELF
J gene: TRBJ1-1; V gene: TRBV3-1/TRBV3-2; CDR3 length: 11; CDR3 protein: ASSQVRNTEAF
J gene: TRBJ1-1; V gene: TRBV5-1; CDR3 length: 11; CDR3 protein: ASPPGRNTEAF
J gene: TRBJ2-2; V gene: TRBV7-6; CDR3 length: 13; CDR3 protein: ASSSGDQEPGELF
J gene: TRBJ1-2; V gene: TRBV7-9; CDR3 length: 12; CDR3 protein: ASSLIGTGGGYT
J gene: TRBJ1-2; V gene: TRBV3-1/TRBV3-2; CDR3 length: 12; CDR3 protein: ASSLRDRGYGYT
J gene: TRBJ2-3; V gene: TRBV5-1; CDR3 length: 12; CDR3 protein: ASSLTLGVDTQY
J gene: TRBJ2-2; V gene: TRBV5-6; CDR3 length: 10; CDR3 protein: ASSLGAGELF
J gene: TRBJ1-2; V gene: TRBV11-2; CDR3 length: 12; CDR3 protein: ASSPASDGGGYT
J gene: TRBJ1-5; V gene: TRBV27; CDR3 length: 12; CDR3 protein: ASSGTGINQPQH
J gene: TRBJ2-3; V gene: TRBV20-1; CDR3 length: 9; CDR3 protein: SAPKGDTQY
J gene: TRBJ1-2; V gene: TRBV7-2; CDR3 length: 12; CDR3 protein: ASSLLGMNYGYT
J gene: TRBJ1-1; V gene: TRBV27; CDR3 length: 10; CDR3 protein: ASSLTAGIAF
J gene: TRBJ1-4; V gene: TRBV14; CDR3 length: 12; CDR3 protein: ASSPGLRNEKLF
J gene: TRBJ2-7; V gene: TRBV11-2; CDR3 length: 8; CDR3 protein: ASSFNEQY
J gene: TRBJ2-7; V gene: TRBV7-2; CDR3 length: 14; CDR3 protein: ASSYLTVQGIYEQY
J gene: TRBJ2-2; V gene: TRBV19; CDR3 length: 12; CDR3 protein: ASSTGAVTGELF
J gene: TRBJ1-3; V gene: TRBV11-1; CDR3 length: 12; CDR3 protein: ASSGTRAGNTIY